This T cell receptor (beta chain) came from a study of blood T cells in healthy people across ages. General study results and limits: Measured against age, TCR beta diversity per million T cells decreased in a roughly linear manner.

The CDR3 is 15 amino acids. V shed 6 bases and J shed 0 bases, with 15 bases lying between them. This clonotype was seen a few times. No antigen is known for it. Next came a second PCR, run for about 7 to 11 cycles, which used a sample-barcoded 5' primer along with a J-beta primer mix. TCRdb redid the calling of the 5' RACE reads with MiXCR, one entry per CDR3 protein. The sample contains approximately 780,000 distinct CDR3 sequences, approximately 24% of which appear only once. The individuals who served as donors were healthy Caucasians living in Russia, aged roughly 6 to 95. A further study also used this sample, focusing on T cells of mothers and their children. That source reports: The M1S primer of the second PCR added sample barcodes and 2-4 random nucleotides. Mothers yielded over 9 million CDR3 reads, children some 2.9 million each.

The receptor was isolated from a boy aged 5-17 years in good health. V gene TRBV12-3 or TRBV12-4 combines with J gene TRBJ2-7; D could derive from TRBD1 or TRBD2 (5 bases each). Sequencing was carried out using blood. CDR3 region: CASSSGPKDSYEQYF. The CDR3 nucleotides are TGTGCCAGCAGCTCGGGACCTAAAGACTCCTACGAGCAGTACTTC.